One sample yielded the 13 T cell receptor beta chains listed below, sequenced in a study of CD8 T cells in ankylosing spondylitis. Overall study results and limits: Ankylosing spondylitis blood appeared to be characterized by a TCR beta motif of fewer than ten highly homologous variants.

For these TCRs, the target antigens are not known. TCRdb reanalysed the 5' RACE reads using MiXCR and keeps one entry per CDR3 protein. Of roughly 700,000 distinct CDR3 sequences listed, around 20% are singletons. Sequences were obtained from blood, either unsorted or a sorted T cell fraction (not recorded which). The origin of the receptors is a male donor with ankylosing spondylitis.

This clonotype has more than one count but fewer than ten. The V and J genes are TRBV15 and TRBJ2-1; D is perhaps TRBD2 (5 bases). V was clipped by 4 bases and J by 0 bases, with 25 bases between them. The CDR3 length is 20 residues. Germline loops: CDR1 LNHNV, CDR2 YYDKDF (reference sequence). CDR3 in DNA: TGTGCCACCAGCATAACCCGCGGGCAACCGCGGGCCAGCTCCTACAATGAGCAGTTCTTC. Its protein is CATSITRGQPRASSYNEQFF.

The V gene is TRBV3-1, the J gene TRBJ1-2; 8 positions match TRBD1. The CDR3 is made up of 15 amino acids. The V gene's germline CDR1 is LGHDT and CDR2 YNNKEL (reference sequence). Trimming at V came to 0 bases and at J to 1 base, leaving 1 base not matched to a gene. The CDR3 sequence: CASSQEQGGNYGYTF. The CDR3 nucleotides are TGTGCCAGCAGCCAAGAACAGGGGGGTAACTATGGCTACACCTTC.

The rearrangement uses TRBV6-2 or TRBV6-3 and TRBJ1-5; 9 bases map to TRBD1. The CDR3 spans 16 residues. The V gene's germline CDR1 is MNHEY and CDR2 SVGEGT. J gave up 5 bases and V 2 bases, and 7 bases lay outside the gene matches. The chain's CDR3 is CASSYRQRDRDQPQHF. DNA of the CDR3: TGTGCCAGCAGTTACCGTCAACGGGACAGGGATCAGCCCCAGCATTTT.

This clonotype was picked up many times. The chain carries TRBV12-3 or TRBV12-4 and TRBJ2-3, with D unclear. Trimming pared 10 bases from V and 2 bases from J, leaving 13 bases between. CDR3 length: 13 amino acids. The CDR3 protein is CATGSSPTDTQYF. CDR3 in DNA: TGTGCCACCGGTTCGAGTCCCACAGATACGCAGTATTTT.

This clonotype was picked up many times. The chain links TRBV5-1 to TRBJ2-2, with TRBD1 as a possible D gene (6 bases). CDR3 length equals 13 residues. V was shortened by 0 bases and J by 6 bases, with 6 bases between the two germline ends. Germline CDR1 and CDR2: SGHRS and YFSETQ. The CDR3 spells CASSLEGAGELFF. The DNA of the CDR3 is TGCGCCAGCAGCTTGGAGGGGGCCGGGGAGCTGTTTTTT.

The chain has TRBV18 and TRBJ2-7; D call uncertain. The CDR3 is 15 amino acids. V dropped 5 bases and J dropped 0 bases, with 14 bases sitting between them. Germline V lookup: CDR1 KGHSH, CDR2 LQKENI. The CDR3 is CASSTVGHLSYEQYF. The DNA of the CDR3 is TGTGCCAGCTCAACGGTCGGGCACCTCTCCTACGAGCAGTACTTC.

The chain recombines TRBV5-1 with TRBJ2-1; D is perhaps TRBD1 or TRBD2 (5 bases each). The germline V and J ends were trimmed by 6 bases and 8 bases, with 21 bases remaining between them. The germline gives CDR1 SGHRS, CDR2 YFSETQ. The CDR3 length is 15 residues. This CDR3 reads CASTVERQGIDEQFF. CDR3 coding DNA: TGCGCCAGCACCGTGGAGCGGCAGGGTATCGATGAGCAGTTCTTC. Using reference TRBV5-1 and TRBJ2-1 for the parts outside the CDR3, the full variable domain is KAGVTQTPRYLIKTRGQQVTLSCSPISGHRSVSWYQQTPGQGLQFLFEYFSETQRNKGNFPGRFSGRQFSNSRSEMNVSTLELGDSALYLCASTVERQGIDEQFFGPGTRLTVL.

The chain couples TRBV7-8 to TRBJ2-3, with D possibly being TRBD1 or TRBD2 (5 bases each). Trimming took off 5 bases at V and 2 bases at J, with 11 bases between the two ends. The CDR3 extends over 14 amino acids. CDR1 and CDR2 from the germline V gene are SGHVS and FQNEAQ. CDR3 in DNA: TGTGCCAGCAGCCGGGACGGAGTCACAGATACGCAGTATTTT. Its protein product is CASSRDGVTDTQYF.

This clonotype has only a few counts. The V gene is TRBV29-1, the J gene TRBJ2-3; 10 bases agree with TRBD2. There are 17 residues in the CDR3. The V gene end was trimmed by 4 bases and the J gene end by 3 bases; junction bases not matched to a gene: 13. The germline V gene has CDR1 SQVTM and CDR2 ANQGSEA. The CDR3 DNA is TGCAGCGTTGGCGGTACACTAGCGGGGATCGATACAGATACGCAGTATTTT. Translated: CSVGGTLAGIDTDTQYF.

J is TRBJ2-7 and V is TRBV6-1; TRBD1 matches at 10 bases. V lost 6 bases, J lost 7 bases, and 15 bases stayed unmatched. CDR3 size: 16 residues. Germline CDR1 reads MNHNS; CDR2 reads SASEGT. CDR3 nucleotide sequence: TGTGCCAGCAGCGAGATTCGGACAGGGGGTACGAGGGAGCAGTACTTC. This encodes CASSEIRTGGTREQYF.

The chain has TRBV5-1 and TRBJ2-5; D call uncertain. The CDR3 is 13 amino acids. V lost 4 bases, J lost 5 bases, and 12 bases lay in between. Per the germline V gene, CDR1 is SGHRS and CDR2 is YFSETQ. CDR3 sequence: CASSPAVWETQYF. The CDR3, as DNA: TGCGCCAGCAGCCCCGCCGTTTGGGAGACCCAGTACTTC.

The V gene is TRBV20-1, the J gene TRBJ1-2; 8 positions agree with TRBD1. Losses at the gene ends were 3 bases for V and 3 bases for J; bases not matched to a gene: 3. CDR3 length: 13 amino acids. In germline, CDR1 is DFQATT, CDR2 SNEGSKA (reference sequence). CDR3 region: CSASQGADYGYTF. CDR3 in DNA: TGCAGTGCTAGTCAGGGGGCAGACTATGGCTACACCTTC.

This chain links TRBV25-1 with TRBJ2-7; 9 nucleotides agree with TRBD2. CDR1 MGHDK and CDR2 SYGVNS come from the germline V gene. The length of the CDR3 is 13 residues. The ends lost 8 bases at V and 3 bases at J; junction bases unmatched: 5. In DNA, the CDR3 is TGTGCCAGCGAGGGACTAGCAGTCTACGAGCAGTACTTC. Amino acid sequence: CASEGLAVYEQYF.